This TCR beta chain was sequenced in a study of blood T cells in healthy people across ages. A second PCR, run for roughly 7 to 12 cycles, used a sample-barcoded 5' primer plus a J-beta primer mix. MiXCR, run by TCRdb on the 5' RACE reads, gives a single entry per CDR3 protein. The repertoire holds 500,000 to 550,000 distinct CDR3 sequences, with more than 20% as singletons. In germline, CDR1 is SNHLY, CDR2 FYNNEI. This CDR3 spans 13 amino acids. Trimming took 4 bases from V and 3 from J, leaving 9 bases between them. The data also belong to a second study, concerning T cells of mothers and their children.

The chain combines TRBV2 with TRBJ1-1, with D possibly matching TRBD1 (5 bases). The sample comprised blood. The receptor was derived from a boy aged 5-17 years in good health. The CDR3 reads CASSGFRDTEAFF. The CDR3 DNA reads as TGTGCCAGCAGTGGTTTCAGGGACACTGAAGCTTTCTTT.